The 9 T cell receptor beta chains below were found in one sample sequenced in a study of OX40 agonist ivuxolimab in advanced cancers. The repertoire was sequenced with immunoSEQ multiplex PCR; TCRdb's copy has only in-frame clones and lacks some. The table lists 60,000 or so clones, roughly 89% of them singletons, with roughly 30% in the top ten. The sample in question was CD4+ or CD8+ T cells sorted from blood, obtained in a trial of the OX40 agonist ivuxolimab. These receptors came from an adult with an advanced solid tumor such as melanoma, head and neck, liver or kidney cancer.

This clone occurred a few times. The chain carries TRBV19 and TRBJ1-2; no clear D. The CDR3 contains 13 residues. From germline, CDR1 is LNHDA and CDR2 SQIVND (reference sequence). V was shortened by 7 bases and J by 8 bases, with 17 bases between the two germline ends. The CDR3 protein is CASNLESQGGYTF. The DNA for the CDR3 is TGTGCCAGTAACCTAGAGAGCCAAGGGGGCTACACCTTC.

There are a few counts of this clone. This sequence joins TRBV6-5 and TRBJ1-6; D call uncertain. Germline CDR1 MNHEY, CDR2 SVGAGI. V gave up 4 bases and J gave up 17 bases, with 24 bases separating them. This CDR3 is built from 15 residues. The CDR3 here is CASSSESAGREKFHF. CDR3 nucleotide sequence: TGTGCCAGCAGTTCCGAATCTGCAGGCCGAGAAAAATTCCACTTT.

The chain is built from TRBV6-5 and TRBJ2-3; the D call may be TRBD1 or TRBD2 (5 bases each). Germline V gene lookup returns CDR1 MNHEY and CDR2 SVGAGI. The ends were cut back, 2 bases at V and 0 bases at J, with 9 bases in the middle. The CDR3 runs to 15 residues. In nucleotides, the CDR3 is TGTGCCAGCAGTTACGGGGGAACTAGCACAGATACGCAGTATTTT. It encodes CASSYGGTSTDTQYF.

The chain uses TRBV7-6 and TRBJ2-5; D may be TRBD1 (5 bases). Per germline, CDR1 SGHVS and CDR2 FNYEAQ. The CDR3 has 14 residues. V was clipped by 1 base and J by 5 bases, with 11 bases between them. The CDR3 here is CASSLGGVEETQYF. The CDR3 DNA follows: TGTGCCAGCAGCTTAGGGGGCGTAGAGGAGACCCAGTACTTC.

In its sample, this clone was seen a few times. The gene calls are TRBV6-1 and TRBJ1-1, with TRBD1 matching over 7 bases. V lost 7 bases to trimming and J lost 1 base; unmatched junction nucleotides: 3. CDR3 length: 13 residues. Germline assignment: CDR1 MNHNS and CDR2 SASEGT. CDR3: CASMGQPNTEAFF. For the CDR3, the DNA is TGTGCCAGCATGGGACAGCCGAACACTGAAGCTTTCTTT.

The chain couples TRBV5-1 to TRBJ2-5; TRBD1 agrees at 11 bases. CDR1 SGHRS and CDR2 YFSETQ come from the germline V gene. Unmatched junction bases numbered 6, after V lost 0 bases and J lost 5 bases. The CDR3 covers 16 residues. The DNA for the CDR3 is TGCGCCAGCAGCTTGGAAGGGACAGGGGGGTGGGAGACCCAGTACTTC. The encoded protein is CASSLEGTGGWETQYF.

About this clone itself: Relative to the germline gene, one junction end is altered; a read error may explain this. The chain links TRBV4-1 to TRBJ1-4, with no clear D. The V gene's germline CDR1 is MGHRA and CDR2 YSYEKL. The CDR3 totals 15 residues. This chain's CDR3 is CASRQEGGGSSSWFF. The CDR3 DNA follows: TGCGCCAGCAGACAAGAGGGTGGAGGGAGTTCATCGTGGTTTTTT.

This rearrangement joins TRBV4-3 to TRBJ2-3; 9 nucleotides match TRBD2. V gave up 6 bases and J gave up 6 bases; unmatched junction bases: 10. Germline lookup yields CDR1 LGHNA and CDR2 YSLEER. This CDR3 is 15 amino acids long. In DNA form, the CDR3 reads TGCGCCAGCAGACCTAGCGGGGTCCTCATGGATACGCAGTATTTT. Translated, it gives CASRPSGVLMDTQYF.

This clone was found a few times. The chain carries TRBV6-1 and TRBJ2-7; 10 nucleotides align to TRBD2. The germline CDR1 and CDR2 sequences are MNHNS and SASEGT. Losses at the gene ends were 2 bases for V and 6 bases for J; bases not matched to a gene: 7. The CDR3 length is 15 residues. The CDR3 reads CASSESSGSRGEQYF. DNA for the CDR3: TGTGCCAGCAGTGAATCTAGCGGGAGTAGGGGCGAGCAGTACTTC.